These 27 T cell receptor beta chains were all obtained from the same sample, sequenced in a study of T cell changes during pregnancy in multiple sclerosis. Only in-frame clones appear in the TCRdb table, and some are missing; sequencing was by immunoSEQ multiplex PCR. This sample yields 65,000 to 95,000 clones, of which approximately 94% are seen a single time; about 2.5% belongs to the top ten. This specimen was peripheral blood, taken after pregnancy. The receptors come from a female donor in good health, enrolled as a control in a pregnancy study.

V is TRBV15 and J is TRBJ2-7, with TRBD2 as a possible D gene (5 bases). Trimming removed 2 bases at V and 6 bases at J, with 17 bases between. This CDR3 region has 15 residues. Per the germline V gene, CDR1 is LNHNV and CDR2 is YYDKDF (reference sequence). The CDR3 region is CATSRPGSAASEQYF. The CDR3 nucleotides read TGTGCCACCAGCAGACCGGGAAGCGCGGCCTCCGAGCAGTACTTC.

The chain has TRBV13 and TRBJ2-4; a weak D match, TRBD1 (6 bases). The CDR3 is made up of 14 amino acids. V was trimmed by 1 base and J by 9 bases, leaving 13 bases between them. The V gene's germline CDR1 is PRHDT and CDR2 FYEKMQ (reference sequence). CDR3 residues: CASSLAGHGPIQYF. The CDR3 region has the DNA TGTGCCAGCAGCTTAGCGGGACATGGGCCCATTCAGTACTTC.

The V gene is TRBV7-2, the J gene TRBJ2-4, with D possibly TRBD1 on 7 matching bases. Deletions cut 7 bases from V and 6 bases from J, with 22 bases between. CDR1 is SGHTA, CDR2 FQGNSA, per germline. The CDR3 has 16 amino acids. In DNA, the CDR3 is TGTGCCAGCACCACAGGGGTTAGCGGAGTGGGAAACATTCAGTACTTC. Amino acids: CASTTGVSGVGNIQYF. Filled out from reference TRBV7-2 and TRBJ2-4, the complete variable domain reads GAGVSQSPSNKVTEKGKDVELRCDPISGHTALYWYRQSLGQGLEFLIYFQGNSAPDKSGLPSDRFSAERTGGSVSTLTIQRTQQEDSAVYLCASTTGVSGVGNIQYFGAGTRLSVL.

The DNA for the CDR3 is TGTGCCAGCAGCCAGACCGGCCCAGGCCGTGCCTACGAGCAGTACTTC. It codes for CASSQTGPGRAYEQYF. The chain links TRBV13 to TRBJ2-7; D gene uncertain. Per germline, CDR1 PRHDT and CDR2 FYEKMQ (reference sequence). The V and J ends lost 5 bases and 2 bases respectively, with 19 bases between them. The CDR3 loop spans 16 amino acids.

V and J are TRBV6-5 and TRBJ2-1, with a possible D match to TRBD1 (6 bases). This CDR3 contains 15 residues. Germline V CDR1 and CDR2: MNHEY, SVGAGI. V dropped 6 bases and J dropped 4 bases, with 16 bases sitting between them. The CDR3 spells CASREPGVPYNEQFF. CDR3 nucleotide sequence: TGTGCCAGCAGAGAGCCAGGGGTGCCGTACAATGAGCAGTTCTTC.

V and J are TRBV25-1 and TRBJ2-5, with 14 bases aligning to TRBD2. This CDR3 comprises 14 residues. Germline CDR1 and CDR2: MGHDK and SYGVNS. V was clipped by 9 bases and J by 7 bases; unmatched bases: 7. CDR3 DNA: TGTGCCAGTCAGACTAGCGGGGGGGTAGGGACCCAGTACTTC. Its translation: CASQTSGGVGTQYF.

This sequence joins TRBV28 and TRBJ2-1; TRBD2 matches at 7 bases. The CDR3 extends over 14 amino acids. The germline gives CDR1 MDHEN, CDR2 SYDVKM. V shed 3 bases and J 4 bases; nucleotides not matched to a gene: 3. In DNA, the CDR3 is TGTGCCAGCAGTTTGGCTAGCGGATACAATGAGCAGTTCTTC. Residues: CASSLASGYNEQFF.

The chain joins TRBV5-1 to TRBJ1-3; 9 bases align to TRBD1. The CDR3 length is 13 residues. Per germline, CDR1 SGHRS and CDR2 YFSETQ. V was pared by 7 bases and J by 7 bases, with 6 bases of the junction left unmatched. CDR3: CASGTTGGNTIYF. CDR3 nucleotides: TGCGCCAGCGGGACAACAGGGGGCAACACCATATATTTT.

The chain carries TRBV6-1 and TRBJ1-6; D is perhaps TRBD1 (5 bases). V gave up 2 bases and J gave up 9 bases, with 11 bases separating them. The CDR3 covers 14 residues. Per the germline V gene, CDR1 is MNHNS and CDR2 is SASEGT. CDR3 sequence reads: CASSERRDVSPLHF. The CDR3 coding sequence is TGTGCCAGCAGTGAAAGGCGGGACGTTTCACCCCTCCACTTT.

The chain uses TRBV7-9 and TRBJ1-1; 8 bases are shared with TRBD1. The junction had 3 bases not matched to a gene; V was cut back by 5 bases and J by 4 bases. Germline lookup yields CDR1 SEHNR and CDR2 FQNEAQ (reference sequence). This CDR3 has 13 residues. The CDR3 DNA is TGTGCCAGCAGCCTCGGGACAGGCACTGAAGCTTTCTTT. Its protein product is CASSLGTGTEAFF.

This sequence joins TRBV7-9 and TRBJ1-2; perhaps TRBD1 as D (6 bases). The germline CDR1 and CDR2 sequences are SEHNR and FQNEAQ (reference sequence). Trimming cost V 4 bases and J 2 bases, with 8 bases left between them. The CDR3 length is 13 residues. As DNA, the CDR3 is TGTGCCAGCAGCTACAGGGAGAACTATGGCTACACCTTC. It yields the protein CASSYRENYGYTF.

The count of this clone is one. The V call is TRBV19, the J call TRBJ2-1, with TRBD1 matching over 8 bases. The CDR3 length is 14 residues. The germline gives CDR1 LNHDA, CDR2 SQIVND (reference sequence). V lost 3 bases and J lost 7; bases outside the gene matches: 5. The CDR3 DNA follows: TGTGCCAGTAGTATTACAGGGGGAACGAATGAGCAGTTCTTC. As protein: CASSITGGTNEQFF.

This chain joins TRBV13 and TRBJ2-1; D is possibly TRBD2 (7 bases). Germline V gene data show CDR1 as PRHDT and CDR2 as FYEKMQ (reference sequence). The V and J ends lost 2 bases and 5 bases respectively, with 25 bases between them. The CDR3 sequence is 19 residues long. CDR3 sequence (DNA): TGTGCCAGCAGCTTATGGTTAGGAAGGTCCGCGGGGGCAGACAATGAGCAGTTCTTC. It encodes CASSLWLGRSAGADNEQFF.

The CDR3 reads CASSPDRRSFYTF. The CDR3 nucleotides are TGTGCCAGTAGCCCTGACAGACGTTCCTTCTACACCTTC. The chain uses TRBV19 and TRBJ1-2, with D maybe TRBD1 (5 bases). V lost 6 bases, J lost 10 bases, and 18 bases lay in between. The CDR3 spans 13 residues. Germline V gives CDR1 LNHDA, CDR2 SQIVND (reference sequence). The full variable domain, in which reference TRBV19 and TRBJ1-2 provide the parts outside the CDR3, is DGGITQSPKYLFRKEGQNVTLSCEQNLNHDAMYWYRQDPGQGLRLIYYSQIVNDFQKGDIAEGYSVSREKKESFPLTVTSAQKNPTAFYLCASSPDRRSFYTFGSGTRLTVV.

Details on this clone: The sample contains more than one DNA sequence encoding this CDR3. This rearrangement joins TRBV6-5 to TRBJ1-3; D is unresolved. This CDR3 region has 15 residues. CDR1 and CDR2 (germline): MNHEY, SVGAGI. The germline V and J ends were trimmed by 0 bases and 4 bases, with 10 bases remaining between them. CDR3 DNA: TGTGCCAGCAGTTACTCACGAGGGTCCGGAAACACCATATATTTT. It yields the protein CASSYSRGSGNTIYF.

The gene calls are TRBV9 and TRBJ2-7; tentatively, D is TRBD2 (7 bases). The CDR3 runs to 14 residues. Trimming removed 4 bases from V and 3 bases from J, with 14 bases in between. Germline CDR1 reads SGDLS; CDR2 reads YYNGEE. CDR3 sequence (DNA): TGTGCCAGCAGCCCTCACGGGGGGCTCTACGAGCAGTACTTC. Translating gives CASSPHGGLYEQYF.

The V call is TRBV7-6, the J call TRBJ2-7; the match to TRBD2 covers 7 bases. The germline V gene encodes CDR1 SGHVS and CDR2 FNYEAQ. V was clipped by 3 bases and J by 0 bases; unmatched bases: 5. The CDR3 spans 15 residues. The CDR3 sequence is CASSFGGGGSYEQYF. The DNA of the CDR3 is TGTGCCAGCAGCTTCGGTGGCGGGGGCTCCTACGAGCAGTACTTC. Full variable domain (remainder filled in from reference TRBV7-6 and TRBJ2-7): GAGVSQSPRYKVTKRGQDVALRCDPISGHVSLYWYRQALGQGPEFLTYFNYEAQQDKSGLPNDRFSAERPEGSISTLTIQRTEQRDSAMYRCASSFGGGGSYEQYFGPGTRLTVT.

V and J are TRBV7-2 and TRBJ2-1; no reliable D call. The CDR3 extends over 12 amino acids. Germline V CDR1 and CDR2: SGHTA, FQGNSA. The ends were cut back, 2 bases at V and 7 bases at J, with 6 bases in the middle. The CDR3 sequence is CASSLLRNEQFF. Written as DNA, the CDR3 is TGTGCCAGCAGCTTACTCAGGAATGAGCAGTTCTTC.

CDR3: CASSLSFEVQETQYF. DNA for the CDR3: TGTGCCAGCAGCCTTTCGTTCGAGGTGCAAGAGACCCAGTACTTC. The V gene is TRBV9, the J gene TRBJ2-5; no definite D call. The CDR3 is made up of 15 amino acids. V gave up 4 bases and J gave up 2 bases, with 15 bases separating them. Germline loops: CDR1 SGDLS, CDR2 YYNGEE.

In DNA, the CDR3 is TGTGCCGGCGGACAGGGTGGCTATGGCTACACCTTC. This encodes CAGGQGGYGYTF. The chain couples TRBV2 to TRBJ1-2, with 8 bases identical to TRBD1. Unmatched junction bases numbered 6, after V lost 11 bases and J lost 4 bases. The CDR3 is 12 amino acids. Germline V gives CDR1 SNHLY, CDR2 FYNNEI.

This sequence joins TRBV11-3 and TRBJ2-7, with 7 bases lining up with TRBD2. J lost 3 bases, V lost 0 bases, and 5 bases had no gene match. The CDR3 is made up of 15 amino acids. Germline values: CDR1 SGHNT, CDR2 YENEEA. CDR3 coding DNA: TGTGCCAGCAGCTTAGATAGCAGCGGGGACTACGAGCAGTACTTC. Its translation is CASSLDSSGDYEQYF.

This clone has just one count. The CDR3 nucleotides are TGTGCCAGCAGCCAAACTAGCGGGAGGATCGGCGAGCAGTACTTC. This codes for CASSQTSGRIGEQYF. The genes are TRBV28 and TRBJ2-7; 12 bases map to TRBD2. The ends lost 6 bases at V and 6 bases at J; junction bases unmatched: 9. The CDR3 loop spans 15 amino acids. In germline, CDR1 is MDHEN, CDR2 SYDVKM. The full variable domain, rest sourced from reference TRBV28 and TRBJ2-7, is DVKVTQSSRYLVKRTGEKVFLECVQDMDHENMFWYRQDPGLGLRLIYFSYDVKMKEKGDIPEGYSVSREKKERFSLILESASTNQTSMYLCASSQTSGRIGEQYFGPGTRLTVT.

The rearrangement joins TRBV27 to TRBJ1-4; 9 bases map to TRBD1. The CDR3 consists of 17 residues. The germline CDR1 and CDR2 sequences are MNHEY and SMNVEV (reference sequence). V was clipped by 5 bases and J by 7 bases; unmatched bases: 14. The CDR3 DNA is TGTGCCAGCAGTGACGCCGGGACAGGGACCAAAGGTGAAAAACTGTTTTTT. This codes for CASSDAGTGTKGEKLFF.

The chain employs TRBV5-5 and TRBJ2-1, with TRBD2 matching 9 bases. Germline V gene lookup returns CDR1 SGHKS and CDR2 YYEKEE (reference sequence). The CDR3 loop spans 16 amino acids. The V and J ends lost 0 bases and 4 bases, in that order; junction bases with no gene match: 5. For the CDR3, the DNA is TGTGCCAGCAGCTTGGCCTGGCGGGAGGGGTACAATGAGCAGTTCTTC. This codes for CASSLAWREGYNEQFF.

The genes are TRBV2 and TRBJ1-5; 8 nucleotides match TRBD1. Germline V CDR1 and CDR2: SNHLY, FYNNEI. The V segment lost 4 bases and the J segment 5 bases; nucleotides outside the gene matches: 4. The CDR3 totals 14 residues. The CDR3 coding sequence is TGTGCCAGCAGTGGGACAGGGTTTGATCAGCCCCAGCATTTT. It encodes CASSGTGFDQPQHF.

Only a few counts were recorded for this clone. The V gene is TRBV19, the J gene TRBJ2-3; a weak D match, TRBD2 (6 bases). The CDR3 runs 16 residues. The V gene lost 6 bases and the J gene lost 2 bases, with 18 bases spanning the gap. Germline loops: CDR1 LNHDA, CDR2 SQIVND (reference sequence). The CDR3, as DNA: TGTGCCAGTAGGGGTAGCGGTGAATTTTTCACAGATACGCAGTATTTT. Its translation: CASRGSGEFFTDTQYF. The full variable domain, rest sourced from reference TRBV19 and TRBJ2-3, is DGGITQSPKYLFRKEGQNVTLSCEQNLNHDAMYWYRQDPGQGLRLIYYSQIVNDFQKGDIAEGYSVSREKKESFPLTVTSAQKNPTAFYLCASRGSGEFFTDTQYFGPGTRLTVL.

The rearrangement links TRBV5-1 to TRBJ2-2; D not certain. Looked up from germline, CDR1 is SGHRS and CDR2 is YFSETQ. The CDR3 totals 14 residues. Trimming cost V 0 bases and J 3 bases, with 6 bases left between them. CDR3 sequence: CASSLGQDTGELFF. The CDR3 DNA is TGCGCCAGCAGCTTGGGTCAGGACACCGGGGAGCTGTTTTTT.